The clone carrying this T cell receptor beta chain was counted many times. These data originate in a study of T cells in Graves' hyperthyroidism and ophthalmopathy. Hyperthyroidism, newly diagnosed and lasting under 2 months, affected patients aged 18 to 65. TCR beta CDR3 regions were amplified from RNA transcripts. An initial round of RT-PCR targeting the TCR CDR3 relied on the HTBI primer set. TCRdb passed the multiplex PCR reads through MiXCR, listing each CDR3 protein once. The repertoire holds some 250,000 distinct CDR3 sequences, with 13% to 15% as singletons. In germline, CDR1 is SGHRS, CDR2 YFSETQ. Trimming shortened V by 2 bases and J by 1 base, and 12 bases separated the two germline ends. This CDR3 has 15 amino acids.

Sequenced material: blood. The rearrangement uses TRBV5-1 and TRBJ1-1; unclear D gene. This clonotype originated in a woman in her forties or fifties with Graves' hyperthyroidism that later progressed to Graves' ophthalmopathy. CDR3 DNA: TGCGCCAGCAGCTTAGAGGGTTCGGGGAACACTGAAGCTTTCTTT. This translates into CASSLEGSGNTEAFF.